This TCR beta chain is drawn from a study of cytomegalovirus exposure and HLA in healthy donors (dated by TCRdb to 2016 to 2017). In the study overall: An earlier analysis of approximately 550 of the donors reported 250 to 300 Gb of sequence data and 100 million to 130 million unique TCR beta sequences from some 180 million T cells. An earlier analysis of approximately 640 of the donors applied high-throughput TCR beta sequencing to assess whether each TCR beta V gene segment acted as functional or pseudogenic. Typing coverage differed by locus: A, B, C, DRB1 and DQB1 were typed in roughly 620-630 donors, DQA1 in about 500, DPA1 in approximately 610, and DPB1 in around 440. HLA typing covered class I and class II loci at four-digit resolution. The T cell repertoires of under 750 subjects were profiled by immunosequencing and related to cytomegalovirus serostatus. Every repertoire in the discovery cohort had been generated on one and the same sequencing platform. The aim of the study was to test whether cataloging public T cell receptors could identify signatures of past pathogen exposure. The genetic ancestry cluster associated with self-reported Caucasian donors included over 80% of the 300 to 450 genotyped donors. Roughly 5 DR-DQ haplotypes were treated as single units for association and clustering because of strong linkage in the cohort. Among some 400 genotyped donors of the cohort, an average of roughly 230,000 unique TCR beta nucleotide sequences was sequenced per donor, of which roughly 17% were non-productive. A later analysis re-examined previously published TCR beta repertoires from roughly 720 donors and added high-resolution HLA genotyping to investigate patterns of TCR occurrence. Alongside the repertoire data, information on donor age, sex, ethnicity and CMV serostatus was compiled. In a later genetic analysis, genome-wide SNP genotypes for about 55% of the roughly 700 donors were used, and that subset was treated as a discovery cohort. Along with the approximately 650-subject first cohort, a separate validation cohort of more than 90 different subjects was used. Roughly 300 gigabases of sequencing data and approximately 80 million unique TCR sequences were included in an early release covering under 650 HLA-typed donors. To predict cytomegalovirus infection status, the study combined high-throughput TCR immunosequencing, statistical association of individual TCRs with disease status, and machine learning. In the later analysis, no new phenotypic data were used to find candidate immune exposures; instead, reliance was placed on TCR beta sequences and their occurrence across donors.

V ends up 2 bases short and J 4 bases short, with an unmatched junction base count of 3. CDR1 and CDR2 (MRHNA, SNTAGT) derive from the germline V gene. Including the terminal cysteine and phenylalanine, the CDR3 comprises 15 residues. Just CDR3 DNA is preserved here, 45 bases in frame from base 1. The cohort comprised 670 or so healthy bone marrow donors. All cohort members were sampled while nominally healthy, although unrecorded immune exposures were likely present. The donor tested CMV seronegative and was one of the 352 seronegative cohort members. A peripheral blood sample was provided by each donor, and peripheral blood mononuclear cells were used for TCR beta sequencing. Genomic DNA extraction from the blood cell samples was performed with the Qiagen DNeasy Blood Extraction Kit. Notes on this clone: Its antigen remains undetermined. No much larger clone is present one base from it, and per-base qualities are unavailable.

The receptor library was made with the immunoSEQ multiplex PCR assay. The multiplex PCR relied on a mix of 60 forward primers for TCR Vbeta segments and 13 reverse primers for TCR Jbeta segments. A multiplex PCR assay on genomic DNA amplified the CDR3 region of rearranged TCR beta genes. The amplified TCR beta libraries were sequenced on the Illumina HiSeq System as 87-base-pair reads. The paper's processing steps were these. A later analysis tallied tens of millions of unique TCR beta chains across the 666 repertoires, and some 12 million of those chains were shared by two or more donors. Raw reads were error-corrected and collapsed into unique sequences by a nearest-neighbor algorithm in which closely related sequences were merged to remove PCR and sequencing errors. Alignment of CDR3 sequences to IMGT reference sequences was used to assign V, D and J gene segments. For a sequence to be retained, a match of at least six nucleotides was required to both a V gene segment and a J gene segment. A rearrangement counted as productive if the CDR3 had no stop codons and remained in frame with V and J, and every other rearrangement counted as non-productive. Following IMGT convention, CDR3 was defined as the stretch from the second conserved V-encoded cysteine up to the conserved J-encoded phenylalanine. The earlier analysis of a few hundred of the donors excluded sequences that lacked an unambiguous match to a single V gene segment. An earlier analysis of some 500 of the donors classified V segments as functional when productive rearrangements were above 56.7% and as segregating when the standard deviation between donors was above 5%. To diagnose cytomegalovirus status from the catalog of TCR beta chain sequences, a statistical classification framework was built. V and J gene assignment, in a later analysis, came from comparing TCR nucleotide sequences with IMGT/GENE-DB human TR gene sequences. The TCRdist pipeline was used in a later analysis to assign CDR3 sequences and most-parsimonious VDJ recombination scenarios. A later analysis defined each TCR beta chain by its CDR3 amino acid sequence plus V-gene family, and excluded reads lacking a unique V-gene family. As a way to deal with suspected cross-contamination and a sequencing artifact, a later analysis dropped 450 to 600 nucleotide sequences that were highly shared and had low generation probability. In a later analysis, a clonal expansion index for each public chain was calculated from normalized within-repertoire ranks of inferred template counts. In a later analysis, generation probabilities were computed with a VDJ recombination model fitted to out-of-frame rearrangements, and the resulting probabilities were checked against IGoR. In a later analysis, hypergeometric tests were used to score TCR-TCR, TCR-HLA and TCR-CMV co-occurrence, with a repertoire-size bias correction applied to TCR pairs. False discovery rates were estimated in a later analysis by permuting HLA or CMV assignments 20 times. In a later analysis, co-occurring TCRs were grouped with DBSCAN, and TCRdist sequence similarity was added when clustering was performed within HLA-allele-positive subsets. For co-occurrence clustering, repertoires with fewer than 30,000 or more than 120,000 public chains were excluded, along with about five repertoires with anomalous nucleotide sharing. As stored in TCRdb, this immuneACCESS dataset retains in-frame rearrangements with V and J assigned. A fraction of the clones does not appear; measured against another copy, unresolved V genes explain less than half of the discrepancy, and the remainder lacks a known reason. For V, J and clone size, that table is used; D and trimming come from the DNA. The sample table contains 200,000 to 250,000 clones; only one count was recorded for roughly 83% of them. Over 0.65% of the sample goes to the ten largest clones.

Broad study findings and their caveats: Because some donors lacked HLA typing at each locus, the association tests relied only on the typed subset. Because counts were too low, approximately 18 rarely observed V segments, including chromosome 9 orphons, were excluded from the earlier analysis of several hundred of the donors. A later analysis reported that several top co-occurrence clusters appeared linked to parvovirus B19, influenza, CMV and Epstein-Barr virus. The presence/absence analyses assumed that sequencing depth was roughly uniform across donors, and that assumption may not be true. A later genetic analysis associated a missense DCLRE1C variant with V-gene and J-gene trimming of TCR beta chains, and an independent cohort replicated the association. In this cohort, only TCR beta chains were sequenced, and detectable features were limited by the absence of alpha or paired-chain data. CMV serostatus was the only immune exposure information available for the cohort. In a later genetic analysis, fewer N-insertions in productive TCRs were reported among donors in an Asian-associated ancestry cluster than the approximately 710-donor mean. Compared with equally common non-associated chains, HLA-associated TCR beta chains in a later analysis were more clonally expanded and had lower generation probabilities. Most TCR sequences were observed very rarely across donors, whereas some public TCRs were present in many individuals. A cluster of highly shared sequence variants was judged likely to be a technical artifact of the sequencing pipeline. Cytomegalovirus status was reported to be diagnosed by the classifier with high specificity and sensitivity in both the original and validation cohorts. The study gave a list of some 150 TCR beta chains associated with cytomegalovirus. At a false discovery rate of 0.05, a later analysis linked around 17,000 TCR beta sequences to specific HLA alleles. In a later analysis, TCR association rates were found to vary across HLA loci, with the most associated TCRs seen for DRB1 alleles and the fewest for HLA-C alleles. The 87-base-pair reads could not distinguish some IMGT-functional V segments, including TRBV6-2 and TRBV6-3, so those segments were excluded. A further reported finding was that TCR beta sequences accurately predicted the HLA-A and HLA-B alleles for most subjects in the first cohort. In an earlier analysis of more than 500 of the donors, most TCR beta V segments appeared in productive rearrangements about 87% or about 30% of the time, broadly matching IMGT annotations. Linkage disequilibrium might explain the correlated functional status among segregating V segments, but an unknown experimental factor could not be ruled out. The authors suggested that the approach could potentially be generalized to other disease states and immunological phenotypes. According to a later analysis, most CMV-associated TCR beta chains appeared to be HLA-restricted, and the HLA associations seemed to be driven largely by CMV exposure. Assigning TCR associations to individual alleles was difficult when HLA alleles, especially DR and DQ, strongly co-occurred. In vitro tests confirmed that three of the cytomegalovirus-associated TCR beta chains recognize cytomegalovirus antigens.

This TCR was sampled from a boy between 2 and 10 years old in good health and CMV-seronegative. Sequencing used PBMCs. The chain is made from TRBV6-4 and TRBJ2-1, with 9 central nucleotides matching TRBD2. The CDR3 amino acid sequence is: CASSDGTSPYNEQFF. Here is the DNA: TGTGCCAGCAGTGACGGGACTAGCCCTTACAATGAGCAGTTCTTC.